This paragraph reports one TCR beta chain. What it binds is not known. This specimen comes from a study of T cell responses to AZD1222 COVID-19 vaccine. Study-wide points: Reportedly, nearly half of unique spike TCRs recognized epitopes outside B.1.351/B.1.1.7 mutations. Only six people who got AZD1222 tested seropositive at baseline. Breadth and depth of Spike-specific TCRs rose after two AZD1222 doses.

Trimming stripped 3 bases from V and 10 bases from J, with 19 bases between. The CDR3 is 14 residues long. Germline V gene sequence: CDR1 DFQATT, CDR2 SNEGSKA (reference sequence). Assay: immunoSEQ multiplex PCR; the TCRdb copy retains only in-frame clones and omits some. Altogether about 120,000 clones are present, about 90% being singletons, with the ten largest covering approximately 7.5%. V usage is TRBV20-1 and J usage is TRBJ1-5; no firm D call. The material sequenced was peripheral blood, taken on day 0 of AZD1222 vaccination. This TCR derives from an adult in good health. CDR3 loop: CSASSADRVKPQHF. DNA for the CDR3: TGCAGTGCTAGTTCAGCCGATAGGGTCAAACCCCAGCATTTT.